This TCR beta chain emerged from a study of blood T cell repertoires in COVID-19 (dated by TCRdb to 2018 to 2021). Notes on the research overall: The collaborator samples originated in the United States, Italy and Spain and spanned the acute and convalescent phases of COVID-19. The prospective study material was composed of cDNA or gDNA derived from T cells, B-cell-depleted T cells, or PBMCs. Deeply sampled blood TCRbeta repertoires from subjects exposed to, actively infected with, or recovered from COVID-19 were included in the dataset. The repertoires were released in a freely available public database meant as a resource for research on the immune response to SARS-CoV-2. Samples came from the ongoing ImmuneRACE study (first 160 participants) plus 1,254 subjects from 6 global collaborators. Nearly every sample came with metadata listing a de-identified subject ID, COVID-19 status, age in years and sex. Where available, HLA class I and class II types were taken from metadata supplied by the sample provider and were not determined by assay-based typing. The paper as a whole reports these results and caveats: The amount of clinical and demographic metadata varied by source and participant and was provided uncurated.

TCRbeta CDR3 regions were amplified from genomic DNA by means of the immunoSEQ Assay, a bias-controlled multiplex PCR. As for the authors' bioinformatics: The number of nucleated cells in each sample was estimated by amplification of reference gene primers within the assay. Sequence reads were collapsed and filtered to measure the absolute abundance of every unique TCRbeta CDR3 rearrangement. Productive Simpson clonality was computed per sample as the square root of Simpson's diversity index over productive rearrangements. As stored in TCRdb, this immuneACCESS dataset retains in-frame rearrangements with V and J assigned. A fraction of the clones does not appear; measured against another copy, unresolved V genes explain less than half of the discrepancy, and the remainder lacks a known reason. The V and J calls and the clone size are those of that table, but D and trimming were determined from the DNA. The sample has just under 150,000 clones on record, more than 75% of them singletons. 30% to 45% of the sample is in the top ten clones.

In the germline V gene, CDR1 corresponds to SGHRS and CDR2 to YFSETQ. V is cut by 0 bases and J by 5 bases, and the space between the germline ends is 16 bases. The CDR3 runs 16 residues from the cysteine to the phenylalanine. Just CDR3 DNA is preserved here, 48 bases in frame from base 1. Regarding this clone: Its specific antigen is unknown. No per-base quality is available; no much larger clone lies one base away.

Another Seattle source contributed samples from volunteer blood donors who had recovered from COVID-19. Whole blood was collected in K2EDTA tubes by collaborating institutions according to the institutions' own protocols. For TCRbeta analysis, collaborator samples were shipped as frozen whole blood, as isolated PBMCs, or as DNA extracted from either sample type. This chain joins TRBV5-1 to TRBJ2-3; TRBD1 is possibly the D segment (6 matching bases). The source is a man aged 50-59 years who had recovered from COVID-19. The specimen was peripheral blood. This receptor has the CDR3 CASSLVRQGLGDTQYF. The bases read TGCGCCAGCAGCTTGGTTCGCCAGGGGCTTGGAGATACGCAGTATTTT.